This T cell receptor beta chain was sequenced during a study of patients and donors after allogeneic stem cell transplantation. V was clipped by 5 bases and J by 7 bases, with 20 bases between them. The CDR3 has 16 amino acids. Looked up from germline, CDR1 is MNHNS and CDR2 is SASEGT. Each CDR3 protein gets one entry after TCRdb re-called the RT-PCR reads with MiXCR. The table has 150,000 to 200,000 distinct CDR3 sequences, approximately 30% seen once; the top ten hold around 3%. Sequenced input: blood, either unsorted or a sorted T cell fraction (not recorded which). The chain combines TRBV6-1 with TRBJ1-4, with D perhaps TRBD1 (5 bases). This TCR was sampled from a human donor who was either an allogeneic HSCT recipient or a stem cell or donor lymphocyte infusion donor (not recorded which). It is not recorded whose cells these are; they may come from a transplant donor. CDR3 bases: TGTGCCAGCAGTACGGCTCGTGGGGCTGGCTTTGAAAAACTGTTTTTT. It encodes CASSTARGAGFEKLFF.